The subject of this entry is one TCR beta chain. Its antigen specificity is not known. No base quality values were provided; no much bigger clone lies one nucleotide off. Collaborating institutions collected whole blood in K2EDTA tubes following their own protocols. For TCRbeta analysis, collaborator samples were shipped as frozen whole blood, as isolated PBMCs, or as DNA extracted from either sample type. These data originate in a study of blood T cell repertoires in COVID-19 (dated by TCRdb to the early 2020s). For the study in its entirety: Samples from collaborators originated in the United States, Italy and Spain and spanned both the acute and convalescent phases of COVID-19. The prospective study material was composed of cDNA or gDNA derived from T cells, B-cell-depleted T cells, or PBMCs. Deeply sampled blood TCRbeta repertoires from subjects exposed to, actively infected with, or recovered from COVID-19 were included in the dataset. A freely available public database, intended as a resource for researchers studying the immune response to SARS-CoV-2, is where the repertoires were released. The samples were drawn from the first 160 participants of the ongoing ImmuneRACE study and from 1,254 subjects provided by 6 global collaborators. Nearly every sample came with metadata listing a de-identified subject ID, COVID-19 status, age in years and sex. Where HLA class I and class II types were available, the types were taken from metadata supplied by the sample provider, not from assay-based typing. Here is what the overall study found, with its caveats: The quantity of clinical and demographic metadata differed by source and by participant and was supplied without curation.

V is clipped by 3 bases and J by 6 bases, and the sequence between their germline boundaries is 14 bases long. The CDR3 numbers 15 residues from cysteine through phenylalanine. Only the CDR3 region is kept as DNA, spanning 45 bases read in frame from base 1. Looking up the germline V gene (reference sequence) yields CDR1 LNHDA and CDR2 SQIVND. TCRbeta CDR3 regions were amplified from genomic DNA using the immunoSEQ Assay, a bias-controlled multiplex PCR. The authors' pipeline ran thus. Nucleated cell counts per sample were estimated from amplification of reference gene primers within the assay. To quantify the absolute abundance of each unique TCRbeta CDR3 rearrangement, sequence reads were collapsed and filtered. For each sample, productive Simpson clonality was calculated as the square root of Simpson's diversity index over productive rearrangements. TCRdb mirrors the immuneACCESS table, restricted to in-frame sequences. Some clones are absent from its copies; in checked studies, under half trace to an unresolved V gene, and the reason for the others is unknown. V and J calls and clone size are as listed in that table; D and trimming were resolved from the DNA. The sample table records 91,000 or so clones; 85% to 90% of these occur just once. Of the sample, 15% is held by the ten largest clones.

The chain links TRBV19 with TRBJ2-2; TRBD2 is a possible D gene, resting on 6 matching bases. The origin of this receptor is a human donor in a cohort sampled during active COVID-19. The sequenced sample consisted of peripheral blood. The nucleotides are TGTGCCAGTAGTATCTGGGCGGGATTACCCGGGGAGCTGTTTTTT. Translated, it gives CASSIWAGLPGELFF.